This TCR beta chain is from a study of blood T cell repertoires in COVID-19. The protocol was immunoSEQ multiplex PCR, while the TCRdb copy is restricted to in-frame clones and leaves out a portion. Seen here are 75,000 to 90,000 clones, approximately 88% observed once, and the top ten hold roughly 11%. CDR1 is SGHTA, CDR2 FQGNSA, per germline. The CDR3 sequence is 13 residues long. Trimming pared 5 bases from V and 6 bases from J, leaving 11 bases between. Sequencing was performed on peripheral blood. This TCR came from a man at least 80 years old with acute or convalescent COVID-19. The chain carries TRBV7-2 and TRBJ1-5; no clear D. The CDR3 nucleotides are TGTGCCAGCAGCACCGCGGTAGTTCAGCCCCAGCATTTT. Residues: CASSTAVVQPQHF.